This is a list of T cell receptor beta chains from one sample in a study of beta chain features in type 1 diabetes. Sequencing used immunoSEQ multiplex PCR; TCRdb keeps in-frame clones, though not all of them. The repertoire holds about 330,000 clones, about 11% seen once, with more than 0.015% in the top ten. Sequenced: naive CD4+ T cells from blood. The receptors derive from a woman aged 25 to 39 in good health. The conserved cysteine and the conserved F or W are not part of the CDR3 here. Clone size is not always given. Where it is, it says once, few, many or a class for expanded clones.

j_call: TRBJ2-1
clone_size: few
v_call: TRBV2
cdr3_aa: ASSEATYNEQF

j_call: TRBJ1-4
clone_size: .
v_call: TRBV10-2
cdr3_aa: ASSGQPTNEKLF

j_call: TRBJ2-1
clone_size: few
v_call: TRBV11-1
cdr3_aa: ASSRGLAGVNEQF

j_call: TRBJ2-3
clone_size: .
v_call: TRBV30
cdr3_aa: AWRLGGKTDTQY

j_call: TRBJ2-1
clone_size: .
v_call: TRBV9
cdr3_aa: ASSVVDEQF

j_call: TRBJ2-1
clone_size: .
v_call: TRBV4-3
cdr3_aa: ASSQDPGEGDEQF

j_call: TRBJ2-3
clone_size: .
v_call: TRBV5-4
cdr3_aa: ASSLKAGSTDTQY

j_call: TRBJ2-2
clone_size: few
v_call: TRBV14
cdr3_aa: ASSQDYPGRGTGELF

j_call: TRBJ2-1
clone_size: .
v_call: TRBV28
cdr3_aa: ASRGGGREYNEQF

j_call: TRBJ1-2
clone_size: .
v_call: TRBV28
cdr3_aa: ASSLTGPYGYT

j_call: TRBJ2-3
clone_size: .
v_call: TRBV28
cdr3_aa: ASRASTDTQY

j_call: TRBJ2-7
clone_size: few
v_call: TRBV6-6
cdr3_aa: ASSQGIPLYEQY

j_call: TRBJ2-5
clone_size: .
v_call: TRBV10-3
cdr3_aa: AISVGTVQETQY

j_call: TRBJ2-3
clone_size: few
v_call: TRBV25-1
cdr3_aa: ASSPTLAGGADTQY

j_call: TRBJ1-4
clone_size: .
v_call: TRBV5-1
cdr3_aa: ASSWGQLNEKLF

j_call: TRBJ2-7
clone_size: .
v_call: TRBV19
cdr3_aa: ASSIDRNSLLEEQY

j_call: TRBJ1-1
clone_size: .
v_call: TRBV28
cdr3_aa: ASSFFLSRGRTEAF

j_call: TRBJ2-1
clone_size: few
v_call: TRBV7-2
cdr3_aa: ASSSAAAGGHNEQF

j_call: TRBJ2-5
clone_size: .
v_call: TRBV7-2
cdr3_aa: ASSLPGQGATQY

j_call: TRBJ2-1
clone_size: few
v_call: TRBV19
cdr3_aa: ASSRHRNEQF

j_call: TRBJ2-7
clone_size: few
v_call: TRBV5-1
cdr3_aa: ASRRSLADYEQY

j_call: TRBJ2-7
clone_size: few
v_call: TRBV5-1
cdr3_aa: ASSLDSSYYEQY

j_call: TRBJ2-1
clone_size: .
v_call: TRBV14
cdr3_aa: ASSQDVRARAQNEQF

j_call: TRBJ2-3
clone_size: few
v_call: TRBV5-6
cdr3_aa: ASSLLAEQY

j_call: TRBJ2-5
clone_size: few
v_call: TRBV4-3
cdr3_aa: ASSQGSGGVETQY